Each of the 7 T cell receptor beta chains below was sequenced from the same sample in a study of blood T cell repertoires in COVID-19. TCRdb's table, derived via immunoSEQ multiplex PCR, lists solely in-frame clones and lacks some. This sample has under 200,000 clones, with roughly 83% found just once. The sequenced sample was peripheral blood. These receptors all stem from a human donor in a cohort sampled during active COVID-19.

The chain employs TRBV6-5 and TRBJ2-3; TRBD1 agrees at 10 bases. V gave up 0 bases and J gave up 4 bases; unmatched junction bases: 1. This CDR3 has 15 residues. Germline V gene sequence: CDR1 MNHEY, CDR2 SVGAGI. Written as DNA, the CDR3 is TGTGCCAGCAGTTACTCGGGGACAGGGGCAGATACGCAGTATTTT. Translated: CASSYSGTGADTQYF.

This rearrangement joins TRBV10-3 to TRBJ2-7, with no clear D. This CDR3 contains 13 residues. The germline CDR1 and CDR2 sequences are ENHRY and SYGVKD. V was pared by 4 bases and J by 1 base, with 8 bases between. Here the CDR3 DNA reads TGTGCCATCAGTGTGTACTCGTCCTACGAGCAGTACTTC. Protein sequence: CAISVYSSYEQYF.

The chain employs TRBV28 and TRBJ2-7; 8 bases agree with TRBD1. The CDR3 totals 16 residues. Trimming removed 1 base from V and 0 bases from J; junction bases left unmatched: 5. Germline CDR1 is MDHEN and CDR2 is SYDVKM. CDR3 protein: CASSLLPDRVSYEQYF. The CDR3 nucleotides read TGTGCCAGCAGTTTATTGCCGGACAGGGTCTCCTACGAGCAGTACTTC.

J is TRBJ1-6 and V is TRBV11-2, with TRBD1 identical over 8 bases. Germline V gene sequence: CDR1 SGHAT, CDR2 FQNNGV. Unmatched junction bases numbered 13, after V lost 5 bases and J lost 1 base. The CDR3 length is 19 residues. The CDR3 is CASSLTSGQGLSYNSPLHF. CDR3 DNA sequence: TGTGCCAGCAGCCTCACCAGCGGACAGGGCCTATCCTATAATTCACCCCTCCACTTT.

The chain combines TRBV6-5 with TRBJ2-1; D might be TRBD1 (5 bases). The CDR3 is 16 amino acids. CDR1 and CDR2 (germline): MNHEY, SVGAGI. V was shortened by 2 bases and J by 2 bases, with 13 bases between the two germline ends. The CDR3 loop is CASSYGALRTYNEQFF. The CDR3 coding sequence is TGTGCCAGCAGTTACGGGGCCCTCCGAACCTACAATGAGCAGTTCTTC.

This rearrangement joins TRBV19 to TRBJ2-7, with a tentative D call TRBD1 (6 bases). Germline V CDR1 and CDR2: LNHDA, SQIVND (reference sequence). The V gene lost 2 bases and the J gene lost 0 bases, with 8 bases spanning the gap. CDR3 length: 14 amino acids. The CDR3 DNA follows: TGTGCCAGTAGTATACGCAGGGGCTCCTACGAGCAGTACTTC. Amino acid sequence: CASSIRRGSYEQYF.

The chain combines TRBV19 with TRBJ2-1; TRBD2 aligns across 13 bases. Trimming removed 5 bases from V and 6 bases from J; junction bases left unmatched: 7. CDR1 and CDR2 from the germline V gene are LNHDA and SQIVND (reference sequence). The CDR3 has 16 residues. The CDR3 reads CASSPLTSGRTNEQFF. CDR3 coding DNA: TGTGCCAGTAGTCCCCTGACTAGCGGGAGGACCAATGAGCAGTTCTTC.